The subject of this entry is one T cell receptor beta chain. CDR1 and CDR2 (germline): SSHAT, FNYEAQ (reference sequence). This CDR3 comprises 15 residues. Trimming removed 6 bases from V and 4 bases from J; junction bases left unmatched: 7. The data stem from a study of blood T cell repertoires in COVID-19. Original analysis: Amplification of reference gene primers provided the estimated nucleated cell counts. The protocol was immunoSEQ multiplex PCR, while the TCRdb copy is restricted to in-frame clones and leaves out a portion. That table is the source of V, J and clone size, and D and trimming were worked out from the DNA. The sample has nearly 80,000 clones, 84% seen once.

Sequencing was performed on peripheral blood. The genes are TRBV7-7 and TRBJ2-2; TRBD2 aligns across 8 bases. The sequence was collected from a middle-aged man with acute or convalescent COVID-19. The CDR3 sequence: CASRPAGVGTGELFF. The CDR3 DNA reads as TGTGCCAGCAGACCAGCGGGAGTCGGCACCGGGGAGCTGTTTTTT.